This T cell receptor (beta chain) was recovered during a study of cytomegalovirus exposure and HLA in healthy donors. Study summary: About 80 million unique TCRs, all from HLA-typed donors, were included in an early release of the data. The study, taken as a whole, reports: Productive rates of about 90% or about 30% were seen for most TCR beta V segments in an earlier analysis.

In the PCR, 60 Vbeta and 13 Jbeta primers were used. As originally analysed: Later, roughly 77 million unique TCR beta chains were counted in an analysis, and roughly 11 million of them were shared. Libraries were prepared by immunoSEQ multiplex PCR; TCRdb keeps only in-frame clonotypes and omits some of them. For V, J and clone size, that table is used; D and trimming come from the DNA. The sample carries roughly 200,000 clones, around 81% recorded once. Those who donated were healthy bone marrow donors. Note on this clone: Its antigen is undetermined.

The receptor was derived from a man aged 25-45 years in good health and CMV-seronegative. The specimen was PBMCs.

CDR3 region: CASSLYLDRGRNSPLHF. The CDR3 DNA is TGTGCCAGCAGCCTATATTTAGACAGGGGACGGAATTCACCCCTCCACTTT. The V call is TRBV7-9, the J call TRBJ1-6; 8 bases line up with TRBD1. The CDR3 is 17 amino acids. The J segment lost 7 bases and the V segment lost 5 bases, leaving 13 bases of the junction unmatched. CDR1 and CDR2 from the germline V gene are SEHNR and FQNEAQ (reference sequence).